Following are 19 T cell receptor beta chains from one sample sequenced in a study of Tregs in tolerant kidney transplant recipients. Sequenced by immunoSEQ multiplex PCR; TCRdb stores in-frame clones only, minus some. The clone table shows tens of thousands of clones, with the ten largest holding roughly 0.9%. The input for sequencing was CD4+ T cells from blood, taken before the transplant. These receptors were collected from a human donor who received a combined kidney and bone marrow transplant.

For this clone: The read stops 3 residues short of the end of the CDR3; the missing end is completed from the germline J gene. The rearrangement links TRBV19 to TRBJ1-2, with D perhaps matching TRBD1 (6 bases). Germline V gene lookup returns CDR1 LNHDA and CDR2 SQIVND (reference sequence). The CDR3 extends over 14 amino acids. Trimming stripped 3 bases from V and 2 bases from J, with 10 bases between. The CDR3 spells CASSIGQMNYGYTF. CDR3 bases read: TGTGCCAGTAGTATCGGACAGATGAACTATGGC.

As concerns this clone: The read is 3 residues too short to cover the CDR3 end, so that end is filled in from the germline J gene. The chain couples TRBV2 to TRBJ2-7; D is possibly TRBD2 (5 bases). Trimming took off 8 bases at V and 0 bases at J, with 14 bases between the two ends. The germline CDR1 and CDR2 sequences are SNHLY and FYNNEI. CDR3 length: 14 residues. The CDR3 DNA, read in part, is TGTGCCAGCCTTCCCCGACTAACCTCCTACGAG. Translating it yields CASLPRLTSYE. The full CDR3 is CASLPRLTSYEQYF.

A note on this clone: The read ends 3 residues early relative to the CDR3; the germline J gene fills the gap. The chain employs TRBV6-1 and TRBJ2-7, with 13 nucleotides matching TRBD2. V lost 2 bases to trimming and J lost 2 bases; unmatched junction nucleotides: 3. CDR3 length: 16 residues. Germline CDR1 is MNHNS and CDR2 is SASEGT. The sequenced CDR3 bases are TGTGCCAGCAGTGAATTAGGACTAGCGGGGGCCTACGAG. Protein sequence: CASSELGLAGAYE. From start to end, the CDR3 is CASSELGLAGAYEQYF.

As to this clone: Read sequence stops 3 residues before the CDR3 end, and the germline J gene provides the missing end. This rearrangement joins TRBV5-4 to TRBJ2-4; D may be TRBD1 (6 bases). The CDR3 loop spans 13 amino acids. Germline-derived CDR1 and CDR2 are SGHNT and YYREEE (reference sequence). Trimming removed 7 bases at V and 7 bases at J, with 15 bases between. This chain's CDR3 is CASGSVGANIQYF. The DNA read from the CDR3 is TGTGCCAGCGGATCTGTGGGGGCGAACATT. Combining the CDR3 with reference TRBV5-4 and TRBJ2-4 gives the whole variable domain ETGVTQSPTHLIKTRGQQVTLRCSSQSGHNTVSWYQQALGQGPQFIFQYYREEENGRGNFPPRFSGLQFPNYSSELNVNALELDDSALYLCASGSVGANIQYFGAGTRLSVL.

Worth noting for this clone: The missing CDR3 end, 3 residues past where the read stops, is filled in from the germline J gene. This chain uses TRBV7-8 with TRBJ1-2; TRBD1 might be the D (5 bases). V lost 2 bases and J lost 4, with 17 bases in between. This CDR3 is built from 16 residues. Germline CDR1 is SGHVS and CDR2 is FQNEAQ. The CDR3 region is CASSLMARGTSYGYTF. The sequenced part of the CDR3 DNA is TGTGCCAGCAGCTTAATGGCTCGGGGGACTAGCTATGGC. The variable domain in full, completed from reference TRBV7-8 and TRBJ1-2, reads GAGVSQSPRYKVAKRGQDVALRCDPISGHVSLFWYQQALGQGPEFLTYFQNEAQLDKSGLPSDRFFAERPEGSVSTLKIQRTQQEDSAVYLCASSLMARGTSYGYTFGSGTRLTVV.

Points on this clone: Coverage ceases 3 residues before the CDR3 finishes, and the germline J gene fills in the end. The chain recombines TRBV19 with TRBJ1-2; D unclear. The length of the CDR3 is 12 residues. Germline lookup yields CDR1 LNHDA and CDR2 SQIVND (reference sequence). The DNA read from the CDR3 is TGTGCCAGTAGTACCGCAGGTTCGGGC. Protein product: CASSTAGSG. The whole CDR3 protein is CASSTAGSGYTF. Supplemented by reference TRBV19 and TRBJ1-2, the full variable domain reads DGGITQSPKYLFRKEGQNVTLSCEQNLNHDAMYWYRQDPGQGLRLIYYSQIVNDFQKGDIAEGYSVSREKKESFPLTVTSAQKNPTAFYLCASSTAGSGYTFGSGTRLTVV.

Note on this clone: The CDR3 goes on 3 residues after the read ends, and that part is filled in from the germline J gene. The rearrangement uses TRBV7-7 and TRBJ2-3; D unresolved. The V gene lost 0 bases and the J gene lost 4 bases, with 8 bases spanning the gap. The CDR3 runs to 14 residues. Per the germline V gene, CDR1 is SSHAT and CDR2 is FNYEAQ (reference sequence). This chain's CDR3 is CASSLAGAPDTQYF. CDR3 DNA, as far as it was read: TGTGCCAGCAGCTTAGCTGGAGCGCCAGATACG.

As regards this clone: The CDR3 is cut off 3 residues early in the read; its end comes from the germline J gene. The chain uses TRBV7-8 and TRBJ2-7; 10 bases line up with TRBD1. The germline V gene has CDR1 SGHVS and CDR2 FQNEAQ. The CDR3 covers 16 residues. V was clipped by 0 bases and J by 5 bases; unmatched bases: 7. The CDR3 loop reads CASSLAPRDRGNEQYF. The covered CDR3 bases are TGTGCCAGCAGCTTAGCCCCGCGGGACAGGGGAAACGAG.

Comments on this clone: The read stops 3 residues short of the end of the CDR3; the missing end is completed from the germline J gene. The rearrangement joins TRBV18 to TRBJ1-1; 7 positions agree with TRBD1. Germline V CDR1 and CDR2: KGHSH, LQKENI. The V gene end was trimmed by 3 bases and the J gene end by 7 bases; junction bases not matched to a gene: 14. The CDR3 consists of 16 residues. The CDR3 here is CASSPSITGVQGEAFF. Partial CDR3 DNA: TGTGCCAGCTCACCCAGTATTACAGGGGTTCAGGGTGAA.

Of note for this clone: The read ends 3 residues before the CDR3 terminus; that terminus is restored from the germline J gene. The chain carries TRBV19 and TRBJ2-5; D uncertain. This CDR3 region has 15 residues. The germline V and J ends were trimmed by 0 bases and 5 bases, with 13 bases remaining between them. Germline CDR1 and CDR2: LNHDA and SQIVND (reference sequence). The DNA read from the CDR3 is TGTGCCAGTAGTATAGATATTAAGGGTCGGGAGACC. Its translation: CASSIDIKGRET. The entire CDR3 reads CASSIDIKGRETQYF.

With regard to this clone: The read finishes 3 residues shy of the CDR3 end, and the germline J gene is used to complete it. This chain uses TRBV18 with TRBJ2-5, with D maybe TRBD1 (6 bases). V lost 5 bases, J lost 0 bases, and 10 bases lay in between. The germline gives CDR1 KGHSH, CDR2 LQKENI. CDR3 length equals 14 residues. The CDR3 sequence: CASSTYRDQETQYF. Partial CDR3 DNA: TGTGCCAGCTCAACCTACAGGGACCAAGAGACC.

Points on this clone: Read sequence stops 3 residues before the CDR3 end, and the germline J gene provides the missing end. The chain has TRBV19 and TRBJ2-1; D uncertain. Trimming pared 0 bases from V and 6 bases from J, leaving 9 bases between. The CDR3 loop spans 14 amino acids. Per the germline V gene, CDR1 is LNHDA and CDR2 is SQIVND (reference sequence). Incomplete CDR3 DNA: TGTGCCAGTAGTATAGATCCTACAGTCAATGAG. As protein: CASSIDPTVNE. The CDR3 in full is CASSIDPTVNEQFF.

About this clone itself: The CDR3 end lies 3 residues beyond the end of the read and is filled in from the germline J gene. The J gene is TRBJ1-1, the V gene TRBV19; D not resolved. Germline lookup yields CDR1 LNHDA and CDR2 SQIVND (reference sequence). This CDR3 spans 15 amino acids. V lost 1 base and J 2 bases, leaving 11 bases between the germline ends. CDR3 residues: CASSIGLLRNTEAFF. The DNA read from the CDR3 is TGTGCCAGTAGTATAGGTTTACTTCGTAACACTGAA.

About this clone itself: The read finishes 3 residues shy of the CDR3 end, and the germline J gene is used to complete it. This chain connects TRBV19 to TRBJ2-2, with 11 nucleotides matching TRBD2. Germline assignment: CDR1 LNHDA and CDR2 SQIVND (reference sequence). J lost 10 bases, V lost 5 bases, and 9 bases had no gene match. The CDR3 runs to 15 residues. The CDR3 loop reads CASSLQLAGATELFF. The CDR3 DNA, read in part, is TGTGCCAGTAGTCTCCAACTAGCGGGAGCTACGGAG.

To note about this clone: The read terminates 3 residues before the CDR3 end, so the remaining end is supplied by the germline J gene. This chain joins TRBV19 and TRBJ2-2, with TRBD1 identical over 7 bases. V lost 5 bases, J lost 6 bases, and 9 bases stayed unmatched. This CDR3 is 15 amino acids long. Germline V gene sequence: CDR1 LNHDA, CDR2 SQIVND (reference sequence). Partial CDR3 DNA: TGTGCCAGTAGTCCCTGGGACAGTTCTGCCGGGGAG. Translation gives CASSPWDSSAGE. The whole CDR3 is CASSPWDSSAGELFF.

Notes on this clone: The read halts 3 residues ahead of the CDR3 end, with the missing end drawn from the germline J gene. The chain uses TRBV18 and TRBJ1-1; the D is unclear. CDR1 is KGHSH and CDR2 is LQKENI in the germline V gene. The CDR3 totals 13 residues. Trimming cost V 4 bases and J 1 base, with 7 bases left between them. The DNA read from the CDR3 is TGTGCCAGCTCACAGGCCCGGAACACTGAA. Translated, it gives CASSQARNTE. The complete CDR3 protein is CASSQARNTEAFF.

About this clone: The read ends 3 residues shy of where the CDR3 ends; the end is completed using the germline J gene. The chain links TRBV5-1 to TRBJ1-1, with D tentatively TRBD1 (6 bases). This CDR3 spans 16 amino acids. CDR1 is SGHRS, CDR2 YFSETQ, per germline. The V end lost 4 bases, the J end lost 0 bases, and 16 bases lay between the germline ends. The CDR3 sequence: CASSLGGSSMNTEAFF. The sequenced part of the CDR3 DNA is TGCGCCAGCAGCCTGGGGGGCAGTAGTATGAACACTGAA.

Of note for this clone: The observed sequence ends 3 residues before the CDR3 terminus, with the missing tail filled in from the germline J gene. This sequence joins TRBV30 and TRBJ2-3, with 7 bases that match TRBD2. The V and J ends lost 3 bases and 5 bases, in that order; junction bases with no gene match: 5. The CDR3 covers 13 residues. CDR1 GTSNPN and CDR2 SVGIG come from the germline V gene (reference sequence). The CDR3 DNA, read in part, is TGTGCCTGGAGCCCGTTAGCGGGAGATACG. It specifies CAWSPLAGDT. The entire CDR3 reads CAWSPLAGDTQYF.

Worth noting for this clone: The CDR3 end lies 3 residues beyond the end of the read and is filled in from the germline J gene. The chain uses TRBV19 and TRBJ2-7; D is possibly TRBD2 (7 bases). CDR3 size: 15 residues. Trimming removed 1 base from V and 4 bases from J, with 14 bases in between. CDR1 and CDR2 from the germline V gene are LNHDA and SQIVND (reference sequence). The covered CDR3 bases are TGTGCCAGTAGTATAGCCTCCGGGGGGCTGTACGAG. Translated, it gives CASSIASGGLYE. The CDR3 as a whole reads CASSIASGGLYEQYF. Combining the CDR3 with reference TRBV19 and TRBJ2-7 gives the whole variable domain DGGITQSPKYLFRKEGQNVTLSCEQNLNHDAMYWYRQDPGQGLRLIYYSQIVNDFQKGDIAEGYSVSREKKESFPLTVTSAQKNPTAFYLCASSIASGGLYEQYFGPGTRLTVT.